The subject of this entry is one TCR beta chain. Its antigen remains unidentified. The CDR3 extends over 14 amino acids. J was trimmed by 3 bases and V by 1 base; bases with no gene match: 3. Germline CDR1 SGHTA, CDR2 FQGNSA. This sample was taken from a study of cytomegalovirus exposure and HLA in healthy donors. Study findings and constraints: V- and J-gene trimming of TCR beta was linked (in a later analysis) to a missense DCLRE1C variant.

The PCR ran on 60 Vbeta and 13 Jbeta primers. Method: immunoSEQ multiplex PCR; TCRdb's copy keeps in-frame clones and lacks some. This repertoire comprises over 120,000 clones; its ten largest clones make up around 0.96%. The chain combines TRBV7-2 with TRBJ2-7; 7 nucleotides match TRBD1. This TCR was sampled from a male donor in good health and CMV-seronegative. The sequencing sample was made of PBMCs. CDR3 bases: TGTGCCAGCAGCTTAGGCGGACAGGACTACGAGCAGTACTTC. Amino acid sequence: CASSLGGQDYEQYF.